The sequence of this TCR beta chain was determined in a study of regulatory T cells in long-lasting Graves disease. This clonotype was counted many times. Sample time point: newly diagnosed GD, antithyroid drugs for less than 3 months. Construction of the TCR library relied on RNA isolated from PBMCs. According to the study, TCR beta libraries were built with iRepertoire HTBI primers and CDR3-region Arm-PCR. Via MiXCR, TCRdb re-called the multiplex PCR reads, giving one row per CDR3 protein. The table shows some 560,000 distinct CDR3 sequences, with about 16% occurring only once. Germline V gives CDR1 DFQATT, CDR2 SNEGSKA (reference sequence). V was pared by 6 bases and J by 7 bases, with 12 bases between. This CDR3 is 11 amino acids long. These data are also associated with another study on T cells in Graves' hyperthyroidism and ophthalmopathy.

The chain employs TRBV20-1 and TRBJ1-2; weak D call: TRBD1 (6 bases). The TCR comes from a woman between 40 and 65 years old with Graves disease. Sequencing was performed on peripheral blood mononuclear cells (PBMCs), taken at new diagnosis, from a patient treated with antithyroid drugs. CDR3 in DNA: TGCAGTGCCCCACGGGGGGCTGGCTACACCTTC. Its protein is CSAPRGAGYTF.